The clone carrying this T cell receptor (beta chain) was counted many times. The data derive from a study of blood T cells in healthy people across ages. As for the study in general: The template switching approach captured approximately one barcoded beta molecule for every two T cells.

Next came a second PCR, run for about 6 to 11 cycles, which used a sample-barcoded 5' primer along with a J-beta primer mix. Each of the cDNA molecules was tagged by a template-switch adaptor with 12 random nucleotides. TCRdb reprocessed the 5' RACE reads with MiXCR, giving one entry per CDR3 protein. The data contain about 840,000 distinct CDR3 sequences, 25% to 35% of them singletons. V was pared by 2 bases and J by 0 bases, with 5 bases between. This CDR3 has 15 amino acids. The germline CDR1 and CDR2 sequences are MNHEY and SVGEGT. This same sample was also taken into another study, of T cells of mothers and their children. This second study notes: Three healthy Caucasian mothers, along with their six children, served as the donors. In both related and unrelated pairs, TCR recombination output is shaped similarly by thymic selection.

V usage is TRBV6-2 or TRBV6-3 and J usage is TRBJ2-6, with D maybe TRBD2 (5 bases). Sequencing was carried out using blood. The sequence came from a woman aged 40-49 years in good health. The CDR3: CASSYGSSGANVLTF. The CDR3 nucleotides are TGTGCCAGCAGTTACGGGAGCTCTGGGGCCAACGTCCTGACTTTC.